The source of this T cell receptor (beta chain) is a study of identifying expanded T cells in peripheral blood. Libraries were prepared by immunoSEQ multiplex PCR; TCRdb keeps only in-frame clonotypes and omits some of them. In the table there are over 75,000 clones, around 89% of which are singletons. J gave up 2 bases and V 6 bases, and 3 bases lay outside the gene matches. This CDR3 spans 15 amino acids. CDR1 and CDR2 (germline): MNHNS, SASEGT. This chain links TRBV6-1 with TRBJ2-5, with 13 bases that match TRBD2. The origin of this receptor is a person aged 18-70 years in good health. Sequenced: blood. CDR3 loop: CASSPGLAGQETQYF. The CDR3, as DNA: TGTGCCAGCAGCCCGGGACTAGCGGGGCAAGAGACCCAGTACTTC.